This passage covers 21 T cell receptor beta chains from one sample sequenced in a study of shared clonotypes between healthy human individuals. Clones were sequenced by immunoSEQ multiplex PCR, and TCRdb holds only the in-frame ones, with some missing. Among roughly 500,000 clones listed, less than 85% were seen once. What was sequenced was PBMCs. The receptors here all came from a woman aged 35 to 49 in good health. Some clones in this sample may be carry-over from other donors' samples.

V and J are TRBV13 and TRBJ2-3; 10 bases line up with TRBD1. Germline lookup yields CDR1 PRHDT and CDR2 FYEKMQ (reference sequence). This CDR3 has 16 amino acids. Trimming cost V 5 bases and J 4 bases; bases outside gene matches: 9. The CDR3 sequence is CASSQPGTGVADTQYF. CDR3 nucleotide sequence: TGTGCCAGCAGCCAACCCGGGACAGGGGTTGCAGATACGCAGTATTTT.

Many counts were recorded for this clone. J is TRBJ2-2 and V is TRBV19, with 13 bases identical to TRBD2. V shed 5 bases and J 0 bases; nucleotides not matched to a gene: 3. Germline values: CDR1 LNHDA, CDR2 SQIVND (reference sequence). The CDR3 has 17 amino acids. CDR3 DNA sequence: TGTGCCAGTAGTGGGACTAGCGGGAAGGCGAACACCGGGGAGCTGTTTTTT. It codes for CASSGTSGKANTGELFF.

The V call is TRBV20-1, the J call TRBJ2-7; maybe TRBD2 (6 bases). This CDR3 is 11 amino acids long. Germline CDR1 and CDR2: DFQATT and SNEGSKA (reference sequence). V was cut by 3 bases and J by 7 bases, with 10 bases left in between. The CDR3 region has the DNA TGCAGTGCTAGGGTAAGCGGGGAGCAGTACTTC. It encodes CSARVSGEQYF.

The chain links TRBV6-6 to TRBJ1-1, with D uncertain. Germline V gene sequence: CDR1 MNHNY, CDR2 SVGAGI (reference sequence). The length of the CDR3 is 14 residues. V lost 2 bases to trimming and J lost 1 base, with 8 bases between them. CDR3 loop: CASSYNQENTEAFF. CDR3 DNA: TGTGCCAGCAGTTACAACCAGGAGAACACTGAAGCTTTCTTT.

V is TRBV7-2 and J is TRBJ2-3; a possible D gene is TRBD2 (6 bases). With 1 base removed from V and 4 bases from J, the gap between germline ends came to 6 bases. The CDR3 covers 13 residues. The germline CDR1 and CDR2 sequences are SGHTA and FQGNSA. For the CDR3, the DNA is TGTGCCAGCAGCTTAGGGAGGGCAGATACGCAGTATTTT. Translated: CASSLGRADTQYF.

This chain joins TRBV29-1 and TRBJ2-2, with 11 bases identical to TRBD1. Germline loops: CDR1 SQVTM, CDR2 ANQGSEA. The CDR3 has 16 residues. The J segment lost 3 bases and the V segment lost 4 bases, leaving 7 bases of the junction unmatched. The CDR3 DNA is TGCAGCGTTGCCGGACAGGGGGCGCGGTACACCGGGGAGCTGTTTTTT. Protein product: CSVAGQGARYTGELFF.

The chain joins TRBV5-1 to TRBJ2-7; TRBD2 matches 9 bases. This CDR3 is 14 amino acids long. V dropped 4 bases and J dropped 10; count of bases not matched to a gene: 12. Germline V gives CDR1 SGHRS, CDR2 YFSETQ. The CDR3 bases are TGCGCCAGCAGCCCAGGGGACCGCGGGAGGGCCCAGTACTTC. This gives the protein CASSPGDRGRAQYF. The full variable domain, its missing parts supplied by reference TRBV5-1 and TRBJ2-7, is KAGVTQTPRYLIKTRGQQVTLSCSPISGHRSVSWYQQTPGQGLQFLFEYFSETQRNKGNFPGRFSGRQFSNSRSEMNVSTLELGDSALYLCASSPGDRGRAQYFGPGTRLTVT.

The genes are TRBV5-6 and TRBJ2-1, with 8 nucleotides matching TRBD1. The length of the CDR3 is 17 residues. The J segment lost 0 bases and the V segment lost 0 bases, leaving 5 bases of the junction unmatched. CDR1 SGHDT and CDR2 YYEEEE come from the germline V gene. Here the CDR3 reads CASSLGGQGGSYNEQFF. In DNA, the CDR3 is TGTGCCAGCAGCTTGGGCGGACAGGGAGGCTCCTACAATGAGCAGTTCTTC.

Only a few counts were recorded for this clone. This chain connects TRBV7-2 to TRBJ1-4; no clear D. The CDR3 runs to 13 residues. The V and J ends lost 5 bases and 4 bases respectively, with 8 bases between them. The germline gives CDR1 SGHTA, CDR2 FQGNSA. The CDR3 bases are TGTGCCAGCAGCGGAGGGAATAATGAAAAACTGTTTTTT. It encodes CASSGGNNEKLFF.

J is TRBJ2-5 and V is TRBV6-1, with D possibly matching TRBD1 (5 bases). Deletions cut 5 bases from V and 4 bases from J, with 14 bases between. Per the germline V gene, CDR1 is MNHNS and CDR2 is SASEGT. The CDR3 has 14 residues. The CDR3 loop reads CASSKSGLGETQYF. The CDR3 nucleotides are TGTGCCAGCAGTAAATCAGGGTTAGGAGAGACCCAGTACTTC.

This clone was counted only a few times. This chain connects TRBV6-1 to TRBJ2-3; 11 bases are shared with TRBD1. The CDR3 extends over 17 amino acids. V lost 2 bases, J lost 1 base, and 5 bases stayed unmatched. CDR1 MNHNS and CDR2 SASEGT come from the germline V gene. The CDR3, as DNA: TGTGCCAGCAGTGAACCGGACAGGGGGCTTCGCACAGATACGCAGTATTTT. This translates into CASSEPDRGLRTDTQYF.

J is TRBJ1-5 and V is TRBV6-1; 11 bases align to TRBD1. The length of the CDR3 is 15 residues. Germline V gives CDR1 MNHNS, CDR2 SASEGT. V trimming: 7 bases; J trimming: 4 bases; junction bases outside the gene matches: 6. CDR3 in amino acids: CASTLDRGRNQPQHF. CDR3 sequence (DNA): TGTGCCAGCACCCTGGACAGGGGGCGAAATCAGCCCCAGCATTTT.

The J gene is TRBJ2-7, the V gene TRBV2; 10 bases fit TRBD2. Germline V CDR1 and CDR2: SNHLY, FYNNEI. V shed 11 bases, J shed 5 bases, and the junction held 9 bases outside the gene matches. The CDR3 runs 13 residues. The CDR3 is CAGGLAESNEQYF. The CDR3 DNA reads TGTGCCGGCGGACTAGCGGAGTCCAACGAGCAGTACTTC.

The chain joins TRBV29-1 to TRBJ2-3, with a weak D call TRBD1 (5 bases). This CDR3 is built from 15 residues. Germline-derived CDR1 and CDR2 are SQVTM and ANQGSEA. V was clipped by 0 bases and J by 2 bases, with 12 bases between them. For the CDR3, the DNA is TGCAGCGTTGAAGATGCAGACAGATACACAGATACGCAGTATTTT. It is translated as CSVEDADRYTDTQYF.

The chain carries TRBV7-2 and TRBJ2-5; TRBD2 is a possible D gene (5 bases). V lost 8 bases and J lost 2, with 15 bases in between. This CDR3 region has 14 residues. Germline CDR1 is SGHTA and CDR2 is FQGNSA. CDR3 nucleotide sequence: TGTGCCAGCGGCCCAGGAGGAGCTCAAGAGACCCAGTACTTC. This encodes CASGPGGAQETQYF. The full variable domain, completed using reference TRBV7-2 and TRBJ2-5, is GAGVSQSPSNKVTEKGKDVELRCDPISGHTALYWYRQSLGQGLEFLIYFQGNSAPDKSGLPSDRFSAERTGGSVSTLTIQRTQQEDSAVYLCASGPGGAQETQYFGPGTRLLVL.

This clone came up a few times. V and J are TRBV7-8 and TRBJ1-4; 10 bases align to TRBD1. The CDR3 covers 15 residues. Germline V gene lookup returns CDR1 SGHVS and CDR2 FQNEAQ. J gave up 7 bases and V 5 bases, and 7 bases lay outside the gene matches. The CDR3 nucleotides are TGTGCCAGCAGCCCCTGGACAGGGGGAGGTGAAAAACTGTTTTTT. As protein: CASSPWTGGGEKLFF.

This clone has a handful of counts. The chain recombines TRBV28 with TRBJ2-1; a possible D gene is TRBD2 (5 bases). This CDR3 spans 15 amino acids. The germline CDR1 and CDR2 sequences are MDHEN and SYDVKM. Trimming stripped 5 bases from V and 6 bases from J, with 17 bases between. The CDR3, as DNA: TGTGCCAGCAGTACCAAACTAGGTACAGTCAATGAGCAGTTCTTC. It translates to CASSTKLGTVNEQFF.

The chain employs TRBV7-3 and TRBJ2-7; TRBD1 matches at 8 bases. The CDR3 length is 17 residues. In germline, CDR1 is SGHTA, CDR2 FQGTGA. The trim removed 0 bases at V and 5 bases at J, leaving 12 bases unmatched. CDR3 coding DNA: TGTGCCAGCAGCTTAACATCCGTGCAGGGGGCTTCCCACGAGCAGTACTTC. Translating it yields CASSLTSVQGASHEQYF.

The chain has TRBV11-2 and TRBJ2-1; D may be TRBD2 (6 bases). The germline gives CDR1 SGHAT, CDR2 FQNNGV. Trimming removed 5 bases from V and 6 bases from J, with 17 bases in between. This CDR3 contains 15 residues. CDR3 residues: CASSRDGTRSNEQFF. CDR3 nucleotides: TGTGCCAGCAGCCGCGATGGGACTCGATCCAATGAGCAGTTCTTC.

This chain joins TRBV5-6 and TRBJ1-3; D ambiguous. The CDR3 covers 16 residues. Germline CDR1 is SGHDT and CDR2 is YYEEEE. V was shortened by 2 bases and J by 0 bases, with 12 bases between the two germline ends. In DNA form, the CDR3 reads TGTGCCAGCAGCTTCCAACATTCCATCTCTGGAAACACCATATATTTT. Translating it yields CASSFQHSISGNTIYF.

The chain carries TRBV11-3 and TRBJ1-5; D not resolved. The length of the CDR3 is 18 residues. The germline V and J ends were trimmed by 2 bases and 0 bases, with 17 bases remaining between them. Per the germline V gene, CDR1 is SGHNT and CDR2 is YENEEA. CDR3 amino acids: CASSLRVSVRYSNQPQHF. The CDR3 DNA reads TGTGCCAGCAGCTTAAGGGTCTCCGTGCGCTATAGCAATCAGCCCCAGCATTTT.